Following are 4 T cell receptor beta chains from one sample sequenced in a study of blood T cell repertoires in COVID-19. Here immunoSEQ multiplex PCR was the method, and the copy in TCRdb shows in-frame clones only, minus some. In the table there are about 43,000 clones, about nine tenths of which are singletons. Sequenced material: peripheral blood. The receptors were sampled from a human donor in a cohort sampled during active COVID-19.

The rearrangement joins TRBV29-1 to TRBJ1-1, with a weak D call TRBD1 (5 bases). The germline gives CDR1 SQVTM, CDR2 ANQGSEA. This CDR3 has 10 residues. Trimming removed 7 bases from V and 7 bases from J, with 10 bases in between. CDR3 DNA sequence: TGCAGCGCCATGGACATTGAAGCTTTCTTT. Its protein is CSAMDIEAFF.

The V gene is TRBV11-2, the J gene TRBJ2-7; maybe TRBD1 (6 bases). The germline V and J ends were trimmed by 4 bases and 3 bases, with 13 bases remaining between them. Germline CDR1 reads SGHAT; CDR2 reads FQNNGV. The CDR3 extends over 14 amino acids. The CDR3 sequence is CASSSRGNHYEQYF. The DNA for the CDR3 is TGTGCCAGCAGCTCAAGGGGGAATCACTACGAGCAGTACTTC.

The chain joins TRBV9 to TRBJ2-3, with unresolved D. This CDR3 is built from 15 residues. Germline CDR1 is SGDLS and CDR2 is YYNGEE. V was pared by 0 bases and J by 4 bases, with 12 bases between. The DNA of the CDR3 is TGTGCCAGCAGCGTAGCAAGCTTCATAGCAGATACGCAGTATTTT. Translating gives CASSVASFIADTQYF.

The V call is TRBV9, the J call TRBJ1-3; perhaps TRBD1 as D (5 bases). Trimming removed 4 bases at V and 3 bases at J, with 14 bases between. Germline CDR1 is SGDLS and CDR2 is YYNGEE. This CDR3 contains 15 residues. CDR3: CASSPSGGVGNTIYF. DNA for the CDR3: TGTGCCAGCAGCCCTTCGGGAGGGGTTGGAAACACCATATATTTT.